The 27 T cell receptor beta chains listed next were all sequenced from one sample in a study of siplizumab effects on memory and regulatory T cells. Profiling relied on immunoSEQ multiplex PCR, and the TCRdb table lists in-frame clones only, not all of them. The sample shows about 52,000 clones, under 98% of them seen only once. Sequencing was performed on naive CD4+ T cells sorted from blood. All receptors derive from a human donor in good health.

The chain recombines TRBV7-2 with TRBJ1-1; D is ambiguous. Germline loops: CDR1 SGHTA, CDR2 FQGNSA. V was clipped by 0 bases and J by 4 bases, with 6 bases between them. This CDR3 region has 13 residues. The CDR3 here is CASSLAWSTEAFF. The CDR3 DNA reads TGTGCCAGCAGCTTAGCCTGGTCCACTGAAGCTTTCTTT.

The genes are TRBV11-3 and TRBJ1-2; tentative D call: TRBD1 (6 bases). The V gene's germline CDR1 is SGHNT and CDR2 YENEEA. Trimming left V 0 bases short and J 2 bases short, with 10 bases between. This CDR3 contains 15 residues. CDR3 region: CASSLESGTNYGYTF. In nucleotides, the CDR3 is TGTGCCAGCAGCTTAGAATCCGGGACAAACTATGGCTACACCTTC.

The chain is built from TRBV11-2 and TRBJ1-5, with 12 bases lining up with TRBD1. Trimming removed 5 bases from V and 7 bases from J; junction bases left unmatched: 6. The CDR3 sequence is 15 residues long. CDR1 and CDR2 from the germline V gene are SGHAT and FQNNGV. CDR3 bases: TGTGCCAGCAGCCAGGGACAGGGGGCTTGGCAGCCCCAGCATTTT. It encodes CASSQGQGAWQPQHF.

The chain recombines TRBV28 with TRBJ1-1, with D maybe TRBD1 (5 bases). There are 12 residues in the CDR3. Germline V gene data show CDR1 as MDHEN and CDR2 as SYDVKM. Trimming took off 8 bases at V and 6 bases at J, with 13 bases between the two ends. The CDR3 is CASLGGISEAFF. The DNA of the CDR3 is TGTGCCAGCCTTGGGGGGATTTCTGAAGCTTTCTTT.

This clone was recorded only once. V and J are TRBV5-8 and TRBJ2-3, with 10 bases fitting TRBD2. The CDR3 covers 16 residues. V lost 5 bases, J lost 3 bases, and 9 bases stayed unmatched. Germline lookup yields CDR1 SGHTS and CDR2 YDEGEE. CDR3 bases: TGTGCCAGCAGACCCCGAGCGGGAGGGGAAACAGATACGCAGTATTTT. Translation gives CASRPRAGGETDTQYF.

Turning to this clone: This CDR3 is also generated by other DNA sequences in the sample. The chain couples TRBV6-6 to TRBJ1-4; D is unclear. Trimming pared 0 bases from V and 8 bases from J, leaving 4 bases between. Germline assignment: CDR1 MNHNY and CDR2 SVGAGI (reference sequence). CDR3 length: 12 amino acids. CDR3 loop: CASSYSGEKLFF. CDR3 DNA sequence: TGTGCCAGCAGTTACTCGGGCGAAAAACTGTTTTTT.

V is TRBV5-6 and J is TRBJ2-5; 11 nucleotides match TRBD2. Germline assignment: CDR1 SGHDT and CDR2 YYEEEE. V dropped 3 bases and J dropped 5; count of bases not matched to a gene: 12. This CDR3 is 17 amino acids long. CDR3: CASSSTTSGAVGETQYF. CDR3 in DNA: TGTGCCAGCAGCTCCACGACTAGCGGGGCGGTCGGGGAGACCCAGTACTTC. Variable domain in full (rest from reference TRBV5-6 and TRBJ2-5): DAGVTQSPTHLIKTRGQQVTLRCSPKSGHDTVSWYQQALGQGPQFIFQYYEEEERQRGNFPDRFSGHQFPNYSSELNVNALLLGDSALYLCASSSTTSGAVGETQYFGPGTRLLVL.

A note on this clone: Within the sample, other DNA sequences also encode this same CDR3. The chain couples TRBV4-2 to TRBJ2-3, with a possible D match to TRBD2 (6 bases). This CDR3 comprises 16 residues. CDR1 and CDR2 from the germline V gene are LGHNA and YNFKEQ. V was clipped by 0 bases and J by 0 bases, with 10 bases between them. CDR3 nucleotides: TGTGCCAGCAGCCAAGATCCGGGACTCAGCACAGATACGCAGTATTTT. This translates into CASSQDPGLSTDTQYF.

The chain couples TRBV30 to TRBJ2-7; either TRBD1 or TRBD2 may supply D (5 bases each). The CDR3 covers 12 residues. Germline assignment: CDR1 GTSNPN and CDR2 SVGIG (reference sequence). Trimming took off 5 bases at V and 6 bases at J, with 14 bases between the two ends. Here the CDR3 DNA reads TGTGCCTGGGCGGAGGACGGGGCCGAGCAGTACTTC. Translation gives CAWAEDGAEQYF.

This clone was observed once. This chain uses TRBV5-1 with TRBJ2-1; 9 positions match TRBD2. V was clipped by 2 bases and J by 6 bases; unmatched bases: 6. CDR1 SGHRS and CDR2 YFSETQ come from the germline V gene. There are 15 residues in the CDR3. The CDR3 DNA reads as TGCGCCAGCAGCTTAATAGCGGGAGCAGCCAATGAGCAGTTCTTC. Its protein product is CASSLIAGAANEQFF.

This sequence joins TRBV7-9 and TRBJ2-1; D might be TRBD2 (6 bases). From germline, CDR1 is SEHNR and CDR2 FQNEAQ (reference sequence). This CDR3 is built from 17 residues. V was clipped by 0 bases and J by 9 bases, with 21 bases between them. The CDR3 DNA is TGTGCCAGCAGCTTAGCCTTATTGCTAGCGAGGAGTCCTGAGCAGTTCTTC. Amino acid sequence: CASSLALLLARSPEQFF.

The CDR3 region is CASSVTGTIAKNIQYF. CDR3 bases: TGTGCCAGCAGCGTCACCGGGACTATTGCGAAAAACATTCAGTACTTC. V gene TRBV7-9 combines with J gene TRBJ2-4, with TRBD2 matching 7 bases. Germline CDR1 and CDR2: SEHNR and FQNEAQ (reference sequence). After removal of 5 bases from V and 4 bases from J, the junction contained 11 bases not matched to a gene. The CDR3 covers 16 residues. Filled out from reference TRBV7-9 and TRBJ2-4, the complete variable domain reads DTGVSQNPRHKITKRGQNVTFRCDPISEHNRLYWYRQTLGQGPEFLTYFQNEAQLEKSRLLSDRFSAERPKGSFSTLEIQRTEQGDSAMYLCASSVTGTIAKNIQYFGAGTRLSVL.

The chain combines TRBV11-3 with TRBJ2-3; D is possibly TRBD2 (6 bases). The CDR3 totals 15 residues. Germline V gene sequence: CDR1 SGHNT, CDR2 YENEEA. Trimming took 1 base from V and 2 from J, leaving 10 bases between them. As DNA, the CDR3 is TGTGCCAGCAGCTTAGGCGGGATAGTCACAGATACGCAGTATTTT. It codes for CASSLGGIVTDTQYF.

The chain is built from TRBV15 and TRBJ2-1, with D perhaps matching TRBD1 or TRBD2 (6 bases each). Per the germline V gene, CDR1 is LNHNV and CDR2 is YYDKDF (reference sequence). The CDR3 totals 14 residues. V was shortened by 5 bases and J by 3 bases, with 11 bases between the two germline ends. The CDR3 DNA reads TGTGCCACCAGCGACAGGAGGGGCTACAATGAGCAGTTCTTC. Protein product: CATSDRRGYNEQFF.

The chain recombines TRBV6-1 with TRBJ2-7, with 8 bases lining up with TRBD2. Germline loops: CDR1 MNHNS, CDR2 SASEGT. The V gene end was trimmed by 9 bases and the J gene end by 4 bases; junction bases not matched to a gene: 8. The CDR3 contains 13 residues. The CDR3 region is CASFPGLGYEQYF. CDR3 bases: TGTGCCAGTTTCCCGGGACTAGGGTACGAGCAGTACTTC.

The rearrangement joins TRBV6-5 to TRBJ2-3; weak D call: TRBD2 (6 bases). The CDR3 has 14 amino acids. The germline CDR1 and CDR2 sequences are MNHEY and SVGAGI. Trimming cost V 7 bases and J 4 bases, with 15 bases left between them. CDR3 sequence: CASITSCLADTQYF. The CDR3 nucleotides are TGTGCCAGCATTACTAGCTGTTTGGCAGATACGCAGTATTTT.

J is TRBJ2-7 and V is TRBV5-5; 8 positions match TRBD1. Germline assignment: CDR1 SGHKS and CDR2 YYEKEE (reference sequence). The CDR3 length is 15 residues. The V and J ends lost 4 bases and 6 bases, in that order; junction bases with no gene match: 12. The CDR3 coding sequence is TGTGCCAGCAGCCAGGACAGGGTGAGATTGGTCGAGCAGTACTTC. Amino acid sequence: CASSQDRVRLVEQYF.

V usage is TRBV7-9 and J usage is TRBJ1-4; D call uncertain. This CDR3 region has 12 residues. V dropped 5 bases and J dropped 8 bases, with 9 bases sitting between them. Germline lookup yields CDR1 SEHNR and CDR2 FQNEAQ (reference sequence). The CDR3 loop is CASSVVNEKLFF. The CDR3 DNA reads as TGTGCCAGCAGCGTCGTCAACGAAAAACTGTTTTTT. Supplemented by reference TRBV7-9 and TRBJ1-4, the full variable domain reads DTGVSQNPRHKITKRGQNVTFRCDPISEHNRLYWYRQTLGQGPEFLTYFQNEAQLEKSRLLSDRFSAERPKGSFSTLEIQRTEQGDSAMYLCASSVVNEKLFFGSGTQLSVL.

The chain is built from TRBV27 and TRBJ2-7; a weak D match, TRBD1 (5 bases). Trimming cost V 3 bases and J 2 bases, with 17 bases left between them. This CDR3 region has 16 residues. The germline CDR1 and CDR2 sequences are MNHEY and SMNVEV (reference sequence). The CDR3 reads CASSFRRATGPYEQYF. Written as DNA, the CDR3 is TGTGCCAGCAGTTTCCGTCGGGCCACAGGCCCCTACGAGCAGTACTTC.

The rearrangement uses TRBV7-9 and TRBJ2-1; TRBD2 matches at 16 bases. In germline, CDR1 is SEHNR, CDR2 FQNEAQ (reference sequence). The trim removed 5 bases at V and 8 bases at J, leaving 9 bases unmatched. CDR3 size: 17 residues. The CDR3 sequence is CASSRLGLAGGGDEQFF. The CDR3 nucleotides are TGTGCCAGCAGCAGACTGGGACTAGCGGGAGGGGGCGATGAGCAGTTCTTC.

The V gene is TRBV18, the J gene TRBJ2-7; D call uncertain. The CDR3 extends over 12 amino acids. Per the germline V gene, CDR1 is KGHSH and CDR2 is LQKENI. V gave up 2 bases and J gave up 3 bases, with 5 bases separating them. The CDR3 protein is CASSPNSYEQYF. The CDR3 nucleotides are TGTGCCAGCTCACCAAACAGCTACGAGCAGTACTTC.

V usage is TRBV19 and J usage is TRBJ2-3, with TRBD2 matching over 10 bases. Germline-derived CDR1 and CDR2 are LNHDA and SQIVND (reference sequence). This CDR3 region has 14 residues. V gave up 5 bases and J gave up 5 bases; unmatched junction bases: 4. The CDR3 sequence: CASSPGLAVDTQYF. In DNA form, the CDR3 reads TGTGCCAGTAGTCCTGGACTAGCGGTAGATACGCAGTATTTT. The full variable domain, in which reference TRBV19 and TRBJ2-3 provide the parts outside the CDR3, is DGGITQSPKYLFRKEGQNVTLSCEQNLNHDAMYWYRQDPGQGLRLIYYSQIVNDFQKGDIAEGYSVSREKKESFPLTVTSAQKNPTAFYLCASSPGLAVDTQYFGPGTRLTVL.

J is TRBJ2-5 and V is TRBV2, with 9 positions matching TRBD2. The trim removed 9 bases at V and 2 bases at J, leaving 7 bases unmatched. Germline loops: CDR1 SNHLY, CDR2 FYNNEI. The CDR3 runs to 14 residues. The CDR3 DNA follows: TGTGCCAGTACCTTAGCGGGAGCGCAAGAGACCCAGTACTTC. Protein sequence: CASTLAGAQETQYF.

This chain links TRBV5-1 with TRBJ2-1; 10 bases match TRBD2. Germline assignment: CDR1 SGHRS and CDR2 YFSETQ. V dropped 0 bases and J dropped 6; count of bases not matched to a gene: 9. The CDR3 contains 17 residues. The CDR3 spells CASSLVPSGSIFNEQFF. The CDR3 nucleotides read TGCGCCAGCAGCTTGGTCCCTAGCGGGAGCATTTTCAATGAGCAGTTCTTC.

The CDR3 DNA sequence: TGTGCCAGTAAGGCGGGAGGGCCAGATACGCAGTATTTT. Protein product: CASKAGGPDTQYF. V gene TRBV19 combines with J gene TRBJ2-3; 9 bases align to TRBD2. The V segment lost 7 bases and the J segment 4 bases; nucleotides outside the gene matches: 3. The CDR3 spans 13 residues. CDR1 is LNHDA, CDR2 SQIVND, per germline (reference sequence).

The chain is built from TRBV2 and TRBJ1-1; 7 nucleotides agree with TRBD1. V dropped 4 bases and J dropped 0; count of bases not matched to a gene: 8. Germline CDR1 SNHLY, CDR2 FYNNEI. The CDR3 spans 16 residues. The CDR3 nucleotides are TGTGCCAGCAGTGTGGGCAGGGGGTTTTTGAACACTGAAGCTTTCTTT. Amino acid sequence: CASSVGRGFLNTEAFF.

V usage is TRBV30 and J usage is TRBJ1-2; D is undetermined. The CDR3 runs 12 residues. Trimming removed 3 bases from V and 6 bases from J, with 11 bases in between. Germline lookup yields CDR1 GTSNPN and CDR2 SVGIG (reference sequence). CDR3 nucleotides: TGTGCCTGGAGCTACCAACACGATGGCTACACCTTC. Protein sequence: CAWSYQHDGYTF.